This entry concerns a single T cell receptor (beta chain). The data derive from a study of T cell responses to AZD1222 COVID-19 vaccine. Sequenced by immunoSEQ multiplex PCR; TCRdb stores in-frame clones only, minus some. The sample includes around 150,000 clones, 85% of them seen just once. Per the germline V gene, CDR1 is MGHRA and CDR2 is YSYEKL. The trim removed 3 bases at V and 0 bases at J, leaving 10 bases unmatched. This CDR3 comprises 18 residues. The chain recombines TRBV4-1 with TRBJ2-2; 7 nucleotides agree with TRBD2. The receptor comes from an adult who received the MenACWY meningococcal vaccine as a control. Sequenced material: peripheral blood, taken 28 days after the second dose of the MenACWY control vaccine. CDR3 sequence (DNA): TGCGCCAGCAGCCATTCTTCTTTTGCGGGAGCGAACACCGGGGAGCTGTTTTTT. This translates into CASSHSSFAGANTGELFF.